The 15 T cell receptor beta chains presented below share a single source sample, sequenced in a study of shared clonotypes between healthy human individuals. Clones were read by immunoSEQ multiplex PCR, and TCRdb kept only the in-frame ones, dropping some. The sample contains roughly 2,300,000 clones, around 92% of which appear only once. Sample: naive CD4+ T cells from PBMCs. The subset denotes: CD45RA+ positively selected. These receptors came from a man younger than 30 in good health. Some clones in this sample may be carry-over from other donors' samples.

The chain has TRBV5-1 and TRBJ2-3; 11 positions match TRBD2. Germline V gene sequence: CDR1 SGHRS, CDR2 YFSETQ. J gave up 1 base and V 2 bases, and 3 bases lay outside the gene matches. This CDR3 is 16 amino acids long. The CDR3 DNA reads TGCGCCAGCAGCTTACTAGCGGGAGTCGGCACAGATACGCAGTATTTT. This encodes CASSLLAGVGTDTQYF. Filled out from reference TRBV5-1 and TRBJ2-3, the complete variable domain reads KAGVTQTPRYLIKTRGQQVTLSCSPISGHRSVSWYQQTPGQGLQFLFEYFSETQRNKGNFPGRFSGRQFSNSRSEMNVSTLELGDSALYLCASSLLAGVGTDTQYFGPGTRLTVL.

The V gene is TRBV5-1, the J gene TRBJ2-5; 9 bases are shared with TRBD1. The CDR3 loop spans 17 amino acids. Trimming at V came to 2 bases and at J to 1 base, leaving 9 bases not matched to a gene. Germline V gene sequence: CDR1 SGHRS, CDR2 YFSETQ. CDR3 in amino acids: CASSLPGQGLGQETQYF. The CDR3 coding sequence is TGCGCCAGCAGCTTACCGGGACAGGGTTTGGGCCAAGAGACCCAGTACTTC. Filled out from reference TRBV5-1 and TRBJ2-5, the complete variable domain reads KAGVTQTPRYLIKTRGQQVTLSCSPISGHRSVSWYQQTPGQGLQFLFEYFSETQRNKGNFPGRFSGRQFSNSRSEMNVSTLELGDSALYLCASSLPGQGLGQETQYFGPGTRLLVL.

V is TRBV9 and J is TRBJ1-2; 12 bases are shared with TRBD1. The CDR3 loop spans 15 amino acids. CDR1 and CDR2 (germline): SGDLS, YYNGEE. Trimming removed 3 bases from V and 6 bases from J; junction bases left unmatched: 6. Written as DNA, the CDR3 is TGTGCCAGCAGCGCTTCGGGACAGGGGGCTAATGGCTACACCTTC. This gives the protein CASSASGQGANGYTF.

V usage is TRBV5-1 and J usage is TRBJ2-7; 12 nucleotides line up with TRBD2. In germline, CDR1 is SGHRS, CDR2 YFSETQ. The junction had 14 bases not matched to a gene; V was cut back by 4 bases and J by 3 bases. This CDR3 region has 18 residues. The CDR3 reads CASSTRPGTSGSDYEQYF. The CDR3 bases are TGCGCCAGCAGCACCCGACCCGGGACTAGCGGGTCCGACTACGAGCAGTACTTC.

The chain links TRBV4-2 to TRBJ2-7, with 8 bases aligning to TRBD2. This CDR3 spans 16 amino acids. With 1 base clipped from V and 4 bases from J, the junction kept 9 bases outside the gene matches. Germline-derived CDR1 and CDR2 are LGHNA and YNFKEQ. CDR3 nucleotide sequence: TGTGCCAGCAGCCAAGTTGACGGGAGGGGGAGGTACGAGCAGTACTTC. The encoded protein is CASSQVDGRGRYEQYF.

As regards this clone: The sample holds other DNA sequences that translate to the same CDR3. CDR3 loop: CASSLGQGISYEQYF. Here the CDR3 DNA reads TGCGCCAGCAGCTTGGGACAGGGAATCTCCTACGAGCAGTACTTC. The chain carries TRBV5-1 and TRBJ2-7, with TRBD1 matching over 7 bases. Per the germline V gene, CDR1 is SGHRS and CDR2 is YFSETQ. The V gene end was trimmed by 0 bases and the J gene end by 0 bases; junction bases not matched to a gene: 3. CDR3 size: 15 residues.

The chain recombines TRBV6-5 with TRBJ2-2; D unresolved. The V end was cut by 4 bases, the J end by 6 bases, with 3 bases between. Germline CDR1 and CDR2: MNHEY and SVGAGI. The CDR3 length is 11 residues. The CDR3 spells CASSSPGELFF. In nucleotides, the CDR3 is TGTGCCAGCAGTTCCCCCGGGGAGCTGTTTTTT.

The chain has TRBV19 and TRBJ2-7; 10 nucleotides agree with TRBD2. Trimming took 2 bases from V and 5 from J; bases not matched to a gene: 3. Germline CDR1 and CDR2: LNHDA and SQIVND (reference sequence). This CDR3 region has 14 residues. CDR3 protein: CASSIRLAGDEQYF. For the CDR3, the DNA is TGTGCCAGTAGTATAAGGCTAGCGGGAGACGAGCAGTACTTC.

Regarding this clone: Other DNA sequences of this sample code for an identical CDR3. This chain uses TRBV6-1 with TRBJ1-5; D is possibly TRBD1 (5 bases). This CDR3 has 15 residues. Germline V gene sequence: CDR1 MNHNS, CDR2 SASEGT. Trimming stripped 0 bases from V and 1 base from J, with 7 bases between. The CDR3 is CASSEAGVSNQPQHF. The CDR3 coding sequence is TGTGCCAGCAGTGAAGCAGGGGTGAGCAATCAGCCCCAGCATTTT.

Regarding this clone: One end of the junction fails to match germline, which may point to a read error. The chain couples TRBV7-8 to TRBJ2-7, with a possible D match to TRBD1 (6 bases). There are 12 residues in the CDR3. The germline gives CDR1 SGHVS, CDR2 FQNEAQ. The CDR3 DNA reads TGTGCCAGCAGCTTACCAAGGGGACACCTCCACTTC. This gives the protein CASSLPRGHLHF.

The chain uses TRBV14 and TRBJ2-3, with D uncertain. The V end lost 4 bases, the J end lost 1 base, and 12 bases lay between the germline ends. Germline V gene sequence: CDR1 SGHDN, CDR2 FVKESK. CDR3 size: 15 residues. The chain's CDR3 is CASSLRQPRTDTQYF. CDR3 sequence (DNA): TGTGCCAGCAGCCTACGGCAGCCCCGCACAGATACGCAGTATTTT.

CDR3 in DNA: TGTGCCAGCAGCTTAGGTGGGTCGGGAAAAGCTTTCTTT. The encoded protein is CASSLGGSGKAFF. The rearrangement uses TRBV7-9 and TRBJ1-1, with D hard to call. In germline, CDR1 is SEHNR, CDR2 FQNEAQ (reference sequence). V was clipped by 1 base and J by 9 bases, with 12 bases between them. The CDR3 runs to 13 residues.

This rearrangement joins TRBV5-1 to TRBJ2-3, with D uncertain. CDR3 length: 11 amino acids. V shed 4 bases and J shed 4 bases, with 4 bases lying between them. Germline values: CDR1 SGHRS, CDR2 YFSETQ. CDR3 protein: CASSVADTQYF. CDR3 coding DNA: TGCGCCAGCAGCGTGGCAGATACGCAGTATTTT.

J is TRBJ1-2 and V is TRBV5-1, with D hard to call. The CDR3 is 14 residues long. V lost 2 bases and J lost 4, with 12 bases in between. Germline V gene sequence: CDR1 SGHRS, CDR2 YFSETQ. For the CDR3, the DNA is TGCGCCAGCAGCTTCCCGGGCGGCCGCTATGGCTACACCTTC. It encodes CASSFPGGRYGYTF. Based on the CDR3 plus reference TRBV5-1 and TRBJ1-2, the full variable domain is KAGVTQTPRYLIKTRGQQVTLSCSPISGHRSVSWYQQTPGQGLQFLFEYFSETQRNKGNFPGRFSGRQFSNSRSEMNVSTLELGDSALYLCASSFPGGRYGYTFGSGTRLTVV.

The genes are TRBV16 and TRBJ2-7; 9 positions agree with TRBD1. CDR3 length equals 14 residues. V trimming: 5 bases; J trimming: 4 bases; junction bases outside the gene matches: 6. CDR1 KGHSY and CDR2 FQNENV come from the germline V gene. Here the CDR3 DNA reads TGTGCCAGCAGCAACGGACAGGGGAGGTACGAGCAGTACTTC. Its protein product is CASSNGQGRYEQYF.